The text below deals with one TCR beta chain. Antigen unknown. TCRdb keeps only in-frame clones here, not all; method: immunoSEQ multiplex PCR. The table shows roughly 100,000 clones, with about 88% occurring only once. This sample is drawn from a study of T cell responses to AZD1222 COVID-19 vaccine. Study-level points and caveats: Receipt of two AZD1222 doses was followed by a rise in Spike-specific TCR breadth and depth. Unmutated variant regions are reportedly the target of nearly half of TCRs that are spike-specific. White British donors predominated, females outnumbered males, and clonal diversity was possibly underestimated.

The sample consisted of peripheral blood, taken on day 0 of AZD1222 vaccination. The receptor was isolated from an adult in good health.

The CDR3 coding sequence is TGCAGCCCGGGGGTGGGCAGCCGCTCTGGGGCCAACGTCCTGACTTTC. This codes for CSPGVGSRSGANVLTF. The chain carries TRBV29-1 and TRBJ2-6; tentatively, D is TRBD2 (6 bases). The germline V gene encodes CDR1 SQVTM and CDR2 ANQGSEA. Trimming took off 8 bases at V and 0 bases at J, with 17 bases between the two ends. This CDR3 contains 16 residues.